This entry is about one T cell receptor (beta chain). The antigen is undetermined. V lost 5 bases and J lost 0, with 13 bases in between. Germline V CDR1 and CDR2: KGHSH, LQKENI. There are 15 residues in the CDR3. Amplification used 60 Vbeta primers and 13 Jbeta primers. TCRdb keeps only in-frame clones here, not all; method: immunoSEQ multiplex PCR. The profile shows around 120,000 clones, more than 80% of them singletons. This record belongs to a study of cytomegalovirus exposure and HLA in healthy donors. Study results and caveats: Later genetic work tied a missense DCLRE1C variant to beta-chain V and J trimming.

The sequencing input was PBMCs. The sequence was obtained from a man between 25 and 39 years old in good health and CMV-seronegative. The chain joins TRBV18 to TRBJ1-1; D ambiguous. The CDR3 protein is CASSAARQLNTEAFF. Here the CDR3 DNA reads TGTGCCAGCTCAGCGGCTAGGCAGTTGAACACTGAAGCTTTCTTT.